This TCR beta chain is from a study of identical twins. Study-level points and caveats: Fewer insertions characterized abundant cord blood beta clonotypes, whereas memory repertoires showed none. There was an excess of low generation probability in the out-of-frame alpha sequences that twins shared.

Template switching, a step in the protocol, added a universal primer site, and cDNA carried unique molecular identifiers. TCRdb re-derived calls from the 5' RACE reads in MiXCR, one entry per CDR3 protein. The sample yields hundreds of thousands of distinct CDR3 sequences, around 8.8% seen once. The CDR3 totals 15 residues. V trimming: 4 bases; J trimming: 4 bases; junction bases outside the gene matches: 7. CDR1 and CDR2 (germline): SGHRS, YFSETQ. This clonotype occurred many times. Its cognate antigen is unknown. These data also featured in a second study, about yellow fever vaccine responses in identical twins. This second study notes: Vaccine-induced T cell responses in twins were reportedly observed to appear partly convergent, partly personalized.

This rearrangement joins TRBV5-1 to TRBJ2-2; 7 nucleotides line up with TRBD1. The sequencing input was memory (CD45RO+) T cells sorted from blood. The clonotype was recovered from a young woman in good health. The DNA for the CDR3 is TGCGCCAGCAGCACCCGACAGGGCGGCACCGGGGAGCTGTTTTTT. Protein sequence: CASSTRQGGTGELFF.